This T cell receptor beta chain was observed in a study of Ad26.COV2.S vaccination and SARS-CoV-2 variants. Findings of the study overall: Substantial breadth was reported for post-vaccination spike-specific CD8+ and CD4+ T cells. The TCR-based breadth and depth measures might underestimate overall T cell responses.

Here immunoSEQ multiplex PCR was the method, and the copy in TCRdb shows in-frame clones only, minus some. In the table there are about 350,000 clones, more than 75% of which are singletons. Note on this clone: The antigen is unknown.

Treatment in this sample: approximately 18 received Ad26.COV2.S at low or high dose, single or two shots; about 5 received placebo; per-sample allocation not given. Specimen acquisition occurred on day 63 following the initial vaccine or placebo injection. The TCR was taken from a person between 18 and 60 years old who received the Ad26.COV2.S COVID-19 vaccine or a placebo. The sample was peripheral blood, taken in a trial of Ad26.COV2.S vaccine versus placebo.

CDR3 protein: CASSPAGAGDSPLHF. The CDR3 DNA is TGTGCCAGCAGCCCGGCCGGGGCCGGAGATTCACCCCTCCACTTT. The V and J genes are TRBV7-6 and TRBJ1-6, with a possible D match to TRBD1 (5 bases). CDR1 and CDR2 (germline): SGHVS, FNYEAQ. V lost 5 bases, J lost 8 bases, and 16 bases lay in between. The CDR3 sequence is 15 residues long.